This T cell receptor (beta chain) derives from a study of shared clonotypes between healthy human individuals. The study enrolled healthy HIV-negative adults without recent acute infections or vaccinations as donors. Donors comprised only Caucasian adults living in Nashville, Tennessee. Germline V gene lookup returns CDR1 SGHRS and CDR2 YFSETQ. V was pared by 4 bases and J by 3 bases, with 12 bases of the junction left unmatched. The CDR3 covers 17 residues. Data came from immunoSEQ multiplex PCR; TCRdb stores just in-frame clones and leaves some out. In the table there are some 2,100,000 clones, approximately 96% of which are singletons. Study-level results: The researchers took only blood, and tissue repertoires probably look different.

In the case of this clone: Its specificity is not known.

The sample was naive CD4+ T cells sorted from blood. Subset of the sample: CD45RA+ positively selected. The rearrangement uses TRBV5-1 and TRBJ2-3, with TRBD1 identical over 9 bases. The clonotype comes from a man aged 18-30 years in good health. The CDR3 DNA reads TGCGCCAGCAGCCTCCAGGGGACAGGGATGAGAACAGATACGCAGTATTTT. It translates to CASSLQGTGMRTDTQYF. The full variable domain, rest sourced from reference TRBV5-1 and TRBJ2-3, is KAGVTQTPRYLIKTRGQQVTLSCSPISGHRSVSWYQQTPGQGLQFLFEYFSETQRNKGNFPGRFSGRQFSNSRSEMNVSTLELGDSALYLCASSLQGTGMRTDTQYFGPGTRLTVL.